This record covers a single T cell receptor beta chain. Its antigen is not identified. This specimen comes from a study of shared clonotypes between healthy human individuals. Study-level background: CD4 naive cells filled three plates per donor, CD4 memory three, CD8 naive two and CD8 memory one. Findings and limits, study-wide: Some clonotypes were shared by all four sorted-subset donors, while others were not shared. The non-shared ones had lower generation probabilities than the shared ones.

The CDR3 loop spans 14 amino acids. Germline V CDR1 and CDR2: WSHSY, SAAADI. Trimming removed 2 bases from V and 3 bases from J; junction bases left unmatched: 4. Terminally differentiated effector memory CD45RA+ cells were excluded from the naive CD8 cells, which were CD45RO-negative and positively selected for CCR7. The protocol was immunoSEQ multiplex PCR, while the TCRdb copy is restricted to in-frame clones and leaves out a portion. The profile shows under 850,000 clones, 80% to 95% of them singletons. The chain employs TRBV10-2 and TRBJ2-7; 7 positions agree with TRBD1. Input material: naive CD8+ T cells sorted from blood. The clonotype was recovered from a young man in good health. This chain's CDR3 is CASSEAGTDYEQYF. Here the CDR3 DNA reads TGCGCCAGCAGTGAGGCTGGGACAGACTACGAGCAGTACTTC.